Below are 21 T cell receptor beta chains sequenced from a single sample in a study of cytomegalovirus exposure and HLA in healthy donors. TCRdb keeps only in-frame clones here, not all; method: immunoSEQ multiplex PCR. Of hundreds of thousands of clones listed, around 88% are singletons. Sequencing was done on a sample of PBMCs. Every receptor here comes from a woman under 40 in good health and CMV-seropositive.

The gene calls are TRBV27 and TRBJ2-1, with D possibly TRBD2 on 6 matching bases. Trimming removed 5 bases at V and 1 base at J, with 9 bases between. The CDR3 consists of 14 residues. Germline V gene lookup returns CDR1 MNHEY and CDR2 SMNVEV (reference sequence). The CDR3 sequence is CASSLASSYNEQFF. In DNA form, the CDR3 reads TGTGCCAGCAGTCTAGCGTCTTCCTACAATGAGCAGTTCTTC.

This sequence joins TRBV5-1 and TRBJ2-2; tentatively, D is TRBD2 (5 bases). Trimming cost V 2 bases and J 5 bases, with 16 bases left between them. CDR3 size: 16 residues. CDR1 and CDR2 (germline): SGHRS, YFSETQ. The CDR3 nucleotides read TGCGCCAGCAGCTTTTCGGACTCTCGTCGGACCGGGGAGCTGTTTTTT. Translated, it gives CASSFSDSRRTGELFF. Full variable domain (rest looked up from reference TRBV5-1 and TRBJ2-2): KAGVTQTPRYLIKTRGQQVTLSCSPISGHRSVSWYQQTPGQGLQFLFEYFSETQRNKGNFPGRFSGRQFSNSRSEMNVSTLELGDSALYLCASSFSDSRRTGELFFGEGSRLTVL.

This clone was observed once. The rearrangement joins TRBV13 to TRBJ2-7, with 7 nucleotides matching TRBD2. Germline V gene lookup returns CDR1 PRHDT and CDR2 FYEKMQ (reference sequence). J lost 2 bases, V lost 3 bases, and 7 bases had no gene match. The CDR3 totals 15 residues. The CDR3 sequence: CASSFNAGLTYEQYF. CDR3 DNA sequence: TGTGCCAGCAGCTTTAACGCGGGACTAACCTACGAGCAGTACTTC.

The chain carries TRBV21-1 and TRBJ2-7; the table gives TRBD2 as D, unverified against the DNA. TRBV21-1 is shown as a pseudogene. The CDR3 sequence is 17 residues long. The CDR3 coding sequence is TGTGCCAGCAGCCCGGGCGGGGTTAAGCGGGAGATTTACGAGCAGTACTTC. Protein: CASSPGGVKREIYEQYF.

This clone showed up just once. This chain joins TRBV11-2 and TRBJ2-1, with D possibly matching TRBD2 (5 bases). This CDR3 is 15 amino acids long. V was pared by 2 bases and J by 2 bases, with 10 bases between. Germline lookup yields CDR1 SGHAT and CDR2 FQNNGV. The CDR3 protein is CASSLPAAPYNEQFF. CDR3 sequence (DNA): TGTGCCAGCAGCTTACCAGCGGCGCCCTACAATGAGCAGTTCTTC.

Here the CDR3 reads CSVERSSGNTIYF. The CDR3 nucleotides are TGCAGCGTTGAACGTAGCTCTGGAAACACCATATATTTT. V and J are TRBV29-1 and TRBJ1-3; unclear D gene. Germline lookup yields CDR1 SQVTM and CDR2 ANQGSEA. Trimming shortened V by 2 bases and J by 0 bases, and 5 bases separated the two germline ends. The CDR3 covers 13 residues.

The genes are TRBV28 and TRBJ2-1; a weak D match, TRBD1 (5 bases). This CDR3 has 12 amino acids. Germline V lookup: CDR1 MDHEN, CDR2 SYDVKM. This CDR3 is CSHQGSDNEQFF. CDR3 nucleotides: TGTTCCCACCAGGGTTCTGACAATGAGCAGTTCTTC.

This rearrangement joins TRBV30 to TRBJ1-1; D ambiguous. This CDR3 spans 13 amino acids. Germline V gives CDR1 GTSNPN, CDR2 SVGIG (reference sequence). The V and J ends lost 7 bases and 5 bases respectively, with 17 bases between them. The CDR3 DNA sequence: TGTGCCTCCCTACGGGGAGGCATAACTGAAGCTTTCTTT. Protein sequence: CASLRGGITEAFF.

This clone was seen a few times. This chain uses TRBV4-1 with TRBJ2-7; 8 bases line up with TRBD2. Per germline, CDR1 MGHRA and CDR2 YSYEKL. The CDR3 has 14 amino acids. Germline trimming cut 3 bases from V and 3 bases from J; bases unmatched to any gene: 4. The CDR3, as DNA: TGCGCCAGCAGCCATGGACTAGCAGGCTACGAGCAGTACTTC. As protein: CASSHGLAGYEQYF.

The chain links TRBV11-2 to TRBJ1-3; 7 bases are shared with TRBD1. V shed 6 bases and J 3 bases; nucleotides not matched to a gene: 5. Germline CDR1 SGHAT, CDR2 FQNNGV. This CDR3 has 14 residues. This CDR3 is CASRRQGLGNTIYF. DNA for the CDR3: TGTGCCAGCAGGCGACAGGGACTTGGAAACACCATATATTTT.

The genes are TRBV11-2 and TRBJ1-2, with unresolved D. Trimming left V 5 bases short and J 3 bases short, with 13 bases between. CDR3 size: 14 residues. Germline V gene sequence: CDR1 SGHAT, CDR2 FQNNGV. CDR3 DNA sequence: TGTGCCAGCAGCCACGTGATAGACTACTATGGCTACACCTTC. Its translation is CASSHVIDYYGYTF.

V and J are TRBV10-3 and TRBJ2-2; no definite D call. Germline V gives CDR1 ENHRY, CDR2 SYGVKD. V lost 2 bases to trimming and J lost 0 bases, with 7 bases between them. CDR3 length: 15 amino acids. The CDR3: CAISEGSSNTGELFF. DNA of the CDR3: TGTGCCATCAGTGAGGGTAGTTCGAACACCGGGGAGCTGTTTTTT.

This sequence joins TRBV30 and TRBJ2-1; TRBD2 aligns across 8 bases. The CDR3 length is 16 residues. V trimming: 5 bases; J trimming: 7 bases; junction bases outside the gene matches: 16. In germline, CDR1 is GTSNPN, CDR2 SVGIG (reference sequence). The CDR3 bases are TGTGCCTGGGCTTCTCTATATATCAGCGGGGGTAATGAGCAGTTCTTC. Its protein product is CAWASLYISGGNEQFF.

The CDR3 region is CASSARGEQYF. In nucleotides, the CDR3 is TGTGCCAGCAGCGCCCGAGGCGAGCAGTACTTC. The chain couples TRBV13 to TRBJ2-7; D is undetermined. The length of the CDR3 is 11 residues. The germline CDR1 and CDR2 sequences are PRHDT and FYEKMQ (reference sequence). Deletions cut 5 bases from V and 6 bases from J, with 8 bases between.

V is TRBV19 and J is TRBJ2-1; tentative D call: TRBD1 (5 bases). The ends were cut back, 7 bases at V and 1 base at J, with 14 bases in the middle. Germline V gene lookup returns CDR1 LNHDA and CDR2 SQIVND (reference sequence). The length of the CDR3 is 15 residues. The CDR3 DNA is TGTGCCAGTAAGAAGCAGGGCCAATCCTACAATGAGCAGTTCTTC. Translated, it gives CASKKQGQSYNEQFF.

The chain recombines TRBV28 with TRBJ2-2; D is unresolved. The CDR3 length is 14 residues. V was pared by 6 bases and J by 6 bases, with 14 bases between. Germline CDR1 is MDHEN and CDR2 is SYDVKM. This CDR3 is CASRPSLNPGELFF. The CDR3 region has the DNA TGTGCCAGCAGACCCTCACTAAACCCCGGGGAGCTGTTTTTT.

The chain combines TRBV6-6 with TRBJ2-1, with 10 positions matching TRBD2. Unmatched junction bases numbered 8, after V lost 6 bases and J lost 6 bases. Germline V gene sequence: CDR1 MNHNY, CDR2 SVGAGI (reference sequence). There are 15 residues in the CDR3. CDR3 loop: CASRLAGEGGNEQFF. The CDR3 DNA follows: TGTGCCAGCAGGCTAGCGGGAGAGGGGGGCAATGAGCAGTTCTTC.

This rearrangement joins TRBV5-1 to TRBJ1-2; D ambiguous. Deletions cut 0 bases from V and 8 bases from J, with 14 bases between. Germline lookup yields CDR1 SGHRS and CDR2 YFSETQ. This CDR3 comprises 14 residues. CDR3 nucleotide sequence: TGCGCCAGCAGCTTGGTGGGCCCTGTGATCGGCTACACCTTC. Protein sequence: CASSLVGPVIGYTF.

The J gene is TRBJ1-5, the V gene TRBV11-3; 8 bases fit TRBD1. Germline V gene sequence: CDR1 SGHNT, CDR2 YENEEA. V dropped 5 bases and J dropped 4; count of bases not matched to a gene: 19. The CDR3 spans 19 residues. As DNA, the CDR3 is TGTGCCAGCAGCCCAGGACAGGGCAAAACCAGAGAGAGGAATCAGCCCCAGCATTTT. Translation gives CASSPGQGKTRERNQPQHF.

This chain uses TRBV7-2 with TRBJ1-2; 7 bases agree with TRBD1. The CDR3 sequence is 15 residues long. The V gene end was trimmed by 2 bases and the J gene end by 0 bases; junction bases not matched to a gene: 3. Per the germline V gene, CDR1 is SGHTA and CDR2 is FQGNSA. The CDR3 region has the DNA TGTGCCAGCAGCTTAAGGACAGGAGCTAACTATGGCTACACCTTC. This sequence encodes CASSLRTGANYGYTF. The complete variable domain, with remaining parts taken from reference TRBV7-2 and TRBJ1-2, reads GAGVSQSPSNKVTEKGKDVELRCDPISGHTALYWYRQSLGQGLEFLIYFQGNSAPDKSGLPSDRFSAERTGGSVSTLTIQRTQQEDSAVYLCASSLRTGANYGYTFGSGTRLTVV.

This clone was recorded once. The chain recombines TRBV28 with TRBJ2-7; D is possibly TRBD1 (5 bases). Germline V lookup: CDR1 MDHEN, CDR2 SYDVKM. The CDR3 contains 15 residues. Trimming took 6 bases from V and 0 from J, leaving 15 bases between them. The CDR3 DNA reads as TGTGCCAGCAGCGTTCCCAAGGGGTACTCCTACGAGCAGTACTTC. Its protein is CASSVPKGYSYEQYF.